This T cell receptor (beta chain) was found in a study of cytomegalovirus exposure and HLA in healthy donors. Study information: Among roughly 180 million T cells, an earlier analysis found 90 million to 130 million unique TCR beta sequences.

About this clone itself: Antigen specificity is unknown.

It was with 60 Vbeta and 13 Jbeta primers that the PCR ran. Original analysis: Later reanalysis found 80 million or so unique TCR beta chains, some 10 million of them shared. Only in-frame clones appear in the TCRdb table, and some are missing; sequencing was by immunoSEQ multiplex PCR. That table gives V, J and clone size, and the DNA gave D and trimming. The sample has about 85,000 clones, 80% seen once. This CDR3 is built from 18 residues. Germline assignment: CDR1 SGHTS and CDR2 YDEGEE. V was clipped by 5 bases and J by 0 bases; unmatched bases: 8. Findings of the study overall: Immune exposure information comprised only CMV serostatus. There were reportedly fewer N-insertions in an Asian-associated ancestry cluster than the approximately 670-donor mean, in a later analysis.

The V and J genes are TRBV5-8 and TRBJ2-1; TRBD2 agrees at 13 bases. The sample taken for sequencing was PBMCs. The TCR comes from a man in his forties or fifties in good health and CMV-seropositive. CDR3 bases: TGTGCCAGCAGTTTGTGGACTAGCGGGAGAAGCTCCTACAATGAGCAGTTCTTC. This encodes CASSLWTSGRSSYNEQFF. The full variable domain, completed using reference TRBV5-8 and TRBJ2-1, is EAGVTQSPTHLIKTRGQQATLRCSPISGHTSVYWYQQALGLGLQFLLWYDEGEERNRGNFPPRFSGRQFPNYSSELNVNALELEDSALYLCASSLWTSGRSSYNEQFFGPGTRLTVL.